One and the same sample provided the 11 T cell receptor beta chains below, sequenced in a study of technical replicates of blood from several donors (dated by TCRdb to 2016 to 2017). The library was built by means of the immunoSEQ multiplex PCR assay. Sourced from immuneACCESS, this table was stored by TCRdb with only in-frame sequences that have V and J called. A share of the clones is absent; for the studies checked, an unresolved V gene accounts for under half, and the remainder has no known explanation. The sample table lists about 69,000 clones, approximately 89% of them with a count of one. The ten largest account for 3.5% to 5.5% of the sample. Input material: PBMCs. The receptors shown here come from a human donor in good health. Some clones in this sample may be carry-over from other donors' samples.

The chain combines TRBV6-5 with TRBJ2-1; 7 bases are shared with TRBD2. CDR1 and CDR2 from the germline V gene are MNHEY and SVGAGI. CDR3 length: 15 amino acids. The trim removed 9 bases at V and 7 bases at J, leaving 15 bases unmatched. DNA of the CDR3: TGTGCCAGTAGGGGTACAGGACTCGGGAGGAATGAGCAGTTCTTC. Translating it yields CASRGTGLGRNEQFF.

This clone was observed a single time. The CDR3 DNA is TGTGCCAGCGGGACTATTAACAGGGAGGTCACCCTCCACTTT. This translates into CASGTINREVTLHF. The chain has TRBV5-6 and TRBJ1-6, with a possible D match to TRBD1 (6 bases). Germline lookup yields CDR1 SGHDT and CDR2 YYEEEE. The CDR3 extends over 14 amino acids. Trimming shortened V by 7 bases and J by 14 bases, and 22 bases separated the two germline ends.

V usage is TRBV19 and J usage is TRBJ2-7, with 10 bases identical to TRBD1. The J segment lost 6 bases and the V segment lost 7 bases, leaving 6 bases of the junction unmatched. The CDR3 contains 13 residues. Per the germline V gene, CDR1 is LNHDA and CDR2 is SQIVND (reference sequence). The CDR3 loop is CASNTGTGVEQYF. The CDR3 DNA is TGTGCCAGTAATACCGGGACAGGGGTCGAGCAGTACTTC.

The V gene is TRBV27, the J gene TRBJ2-7; D possibly corresponds to TRBD1 (6 bases). V shed 1 base and J shed 0 bases, with 7 bases lying between them. CDR1 is MNHEY, CDR2 SMNVEV, per germline (reference sequence). The CDR3 has 14 residues. Here the CDR3 reads CASSLYRASYEQYF. CDR3 DNA sequence: TGTGCCAGCAGTTTATACAGGGCCTCCTACGAGCAGTACTTC.

The chain is built from TRBV19 and TRBJ1-1, with 7 bases fitting TRBD1. There are 14 residues in the CDR3. The V gene's germline CDR1 is LNHDA and CDR2 SQIVND (reference sequence). The V segment lost 3 bases and the J segment 4 bases; nucleotides outside the gene matches: 5. The CDR3 protein is CASSMRQGVTEAFF. The CDR3 nucleotides are TGTGCCAGTAGTATGCGACAGGGAGTCACTGAAGCTTTCTTT.

The rearrangement joins TRBV6-4 to TRBJ2-5; 8 bases are shared with TRBD1. CDR1 is MRHNA and CDR2 is SNTAGT in the germline V gene. CDR3 length equals 15 residues. V lost 5 bases and J lost 7; bases outside the gene matches: 12. CDR3 nucleotides: TGTGCCAGCAGTCCGCCCCCTGACAGGGGTAGGACCCAGTACTTC. Translating it yields CASSPPPDRGRTQYF.

In this sample, this clone turned up a few times. This chain uses TRBV7-2 with TRBJ2-7, with D uncertain. Trimming stripped 1 base from V and 3 bases from J, with 10 bases between. Germline V CDR1 and CDR2: SGHTA, FQGNSA. This CDR3 comprises 14 residues. In DNA, the CDR3 is TGTGCCAGCAGCTTAGAAGTTAGTATCTACGAGCAGTACTTC. Translated, it gives CASSLEVSIYEQYF.

Only a few counts were recorded for this clone. This chain connects TRBV19 to TRBJ1-2, with no clear D. This CDR3 contains 14 residues. The V gene's germline CDR1 is LNHDA and CDR2 SQIVND (reference sequence). The CDR3 loop is CRKECNDDNYGYTF. The CDR3 DNA follows: TGTCGGAAGGAGTGCAATGATGATAACTATGGCTACACCTTC.

The chain uses TRBV5-6 and TRBJ1-1, with a possible D match to TRBD1 (6 bases). In germline, CDR1 is SGHDT, CDR2 YYEEEE. The CDR3 contains 14 residues. The V and J ends lost 4 bases and 4 bases respectively, with 14 bases between them. In DNA form, the CDR3 reads TGTGCCAGCAGCGTCACAGGGATGGGCACTGAAGCTTTCTTT. Protein sequence: CASSVTGMGTEAFF.

The chain couples TRBV5-1 to TRBJ2-5, with TRBD1 matching over 7 bases. CDR3 length equals 13 residues. CDR1 and CDR2 from the germline V gene are SGHRS and YFSETQ. The V and J ends lost 4 bases and 5 bases, in that order; junction bases with no gene match: 5. The CDR3 here is CASSEQGTETQYF. The CDR3 DNA is TGCGCCAGCAGCGAACAGGGGACGGAGACCCAGTACTTC.

This chain joins TRBV30 and TRBJ1-5, with D maybe TRBD1 (5 bases). Germline V gives CDR1 GTSNPN, CDR2 SVGIG (reference sequence). V shed 3 bases and J shed 2 bases, with 17 bases lying between them. CDR3 size: 16 residues. The CDR3 region is CAWSPGFRGGNQPQHF. CDR3 nucleotide sequence: TGTGCCTGGAGCCCCGGTTTTAGGGGTGGCAATCAGCCCCAGCATTTT.